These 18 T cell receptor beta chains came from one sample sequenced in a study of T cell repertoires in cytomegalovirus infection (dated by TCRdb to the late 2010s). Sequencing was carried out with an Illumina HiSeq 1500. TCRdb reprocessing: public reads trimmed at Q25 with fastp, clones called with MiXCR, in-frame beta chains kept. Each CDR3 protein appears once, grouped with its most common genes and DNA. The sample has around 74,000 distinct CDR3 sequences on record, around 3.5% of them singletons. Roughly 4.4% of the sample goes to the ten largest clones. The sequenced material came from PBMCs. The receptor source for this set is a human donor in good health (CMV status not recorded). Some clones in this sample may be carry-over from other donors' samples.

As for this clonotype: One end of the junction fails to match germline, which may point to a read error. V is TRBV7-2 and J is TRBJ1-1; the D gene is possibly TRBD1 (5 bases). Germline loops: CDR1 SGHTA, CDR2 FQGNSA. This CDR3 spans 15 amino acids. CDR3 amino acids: CASRLDAGSHTEAFF. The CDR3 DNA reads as TGTGCCAGCCGCTTAGATGCAGGGTCGCACACTGAAGCTTTCTTT.

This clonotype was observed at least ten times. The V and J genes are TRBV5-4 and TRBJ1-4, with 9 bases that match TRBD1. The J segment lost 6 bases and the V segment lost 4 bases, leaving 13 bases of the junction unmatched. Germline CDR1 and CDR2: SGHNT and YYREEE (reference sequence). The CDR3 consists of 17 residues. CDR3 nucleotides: TGTGCCAGCAGCGCAACCGGGACAGGGATTCTTGATGAAAAACTGTTTTTT. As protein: CASSATGTGILDEKLFF.

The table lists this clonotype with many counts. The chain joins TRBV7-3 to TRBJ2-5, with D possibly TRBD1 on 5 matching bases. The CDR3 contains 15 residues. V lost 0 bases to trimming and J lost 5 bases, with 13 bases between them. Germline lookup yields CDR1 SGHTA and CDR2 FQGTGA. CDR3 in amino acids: CASSLTGRDGETQYF. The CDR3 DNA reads TGTGCCAGCAGCTTAACGGGCAGGGATGGGGAGACCCAGTACTTC.

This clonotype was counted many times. The CDR3 is CASSVDFYEQYF. The CDR3 DNA is TGTGCCAGCAGTGTAGACTTCTACGAGCAGTACTTC. The chain is built from TRBV28 and TRBJ2-7, with D hard to call. CDR1 and CDR2 (germline): MDHEN, SYDVKM. This CDR3 contains 12 residues. The V gene lost 5 bases and the J gene lost 3 bases, with 8 bases spanning the gap.

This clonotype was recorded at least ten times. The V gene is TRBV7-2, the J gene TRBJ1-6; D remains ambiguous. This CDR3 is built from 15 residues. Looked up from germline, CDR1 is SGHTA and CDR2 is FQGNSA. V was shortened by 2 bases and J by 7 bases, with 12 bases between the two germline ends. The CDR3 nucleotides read TGTGCCAGCAGCTTATTGGCAGGTGGGAATTCACCCCTCCACTTT. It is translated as CASSLLAGGNSPLHF.

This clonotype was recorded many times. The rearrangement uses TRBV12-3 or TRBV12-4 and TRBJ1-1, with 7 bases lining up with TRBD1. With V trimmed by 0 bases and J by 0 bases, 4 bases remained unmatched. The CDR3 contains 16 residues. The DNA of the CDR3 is TGTGCCAGCAGTTTAGCCCTCACAGGGGTGAACACTGAAGCTTTCTTT. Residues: CASSLALTGVNTEAFF.

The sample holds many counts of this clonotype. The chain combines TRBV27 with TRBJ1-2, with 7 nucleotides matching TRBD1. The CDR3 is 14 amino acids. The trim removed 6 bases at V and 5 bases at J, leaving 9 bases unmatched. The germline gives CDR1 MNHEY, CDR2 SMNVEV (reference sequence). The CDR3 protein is CASSHIPTGYGYTF. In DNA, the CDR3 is TGTGCCAGCAGCCATATACCGACAGGGTATGGCTACACCTTC.

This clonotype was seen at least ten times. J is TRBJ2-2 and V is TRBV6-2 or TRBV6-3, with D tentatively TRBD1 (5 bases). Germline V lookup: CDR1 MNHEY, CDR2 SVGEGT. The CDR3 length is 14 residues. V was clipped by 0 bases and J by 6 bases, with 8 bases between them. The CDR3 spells CASSYSPGPGELFF. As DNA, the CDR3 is TGTGCCAGCAGTTACTCCCCAGGGCCCGGGGAGCTGTTTTTT.

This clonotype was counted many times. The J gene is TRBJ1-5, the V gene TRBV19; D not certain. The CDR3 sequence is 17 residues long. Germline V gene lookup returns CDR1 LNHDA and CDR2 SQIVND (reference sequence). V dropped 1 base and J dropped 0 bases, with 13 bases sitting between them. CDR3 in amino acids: CASSIGRLMYSNQPQHF. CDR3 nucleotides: TGTGCCAGTAGTATAGGCAGATTGATGTATAGCAATCAGCCCCAGCATTTT.

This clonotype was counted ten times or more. The CDR3 loop is CASTPNWGDQPQHF. CDR3 nucleotides: TGTGCCAGCACCCCAAATTGGGGGGATCAGCCCCAGCATTTT. This rearrangement joins TRBV7-2 to TRBJ1-5, with D possibly matching TRBD1 (5 bases). Germline CDR1 SGHTA, CDR2 FQGNSA. The V gene lost 7 bases and the J gene lost 5 bases, with 15 bases spanning the gap. There are 14 residues in the CDR3.

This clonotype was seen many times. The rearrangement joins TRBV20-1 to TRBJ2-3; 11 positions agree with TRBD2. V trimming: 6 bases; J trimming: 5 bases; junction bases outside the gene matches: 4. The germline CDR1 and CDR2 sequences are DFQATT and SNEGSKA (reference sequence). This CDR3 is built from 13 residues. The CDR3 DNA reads TGCAGTGCGACCCTAGCGGGGGGAGATACGCAGTATTTT. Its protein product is CSATLAGGDTQYF.

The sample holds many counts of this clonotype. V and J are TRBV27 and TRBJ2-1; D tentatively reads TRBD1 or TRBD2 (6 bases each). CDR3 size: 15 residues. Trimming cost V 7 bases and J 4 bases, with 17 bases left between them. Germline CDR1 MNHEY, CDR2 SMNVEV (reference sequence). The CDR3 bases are TGTGCCAGCACCGGGGGCGACCTGCTTTACAATGAGCAGTTCTTC. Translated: CASTGGDLLYNEQFF.

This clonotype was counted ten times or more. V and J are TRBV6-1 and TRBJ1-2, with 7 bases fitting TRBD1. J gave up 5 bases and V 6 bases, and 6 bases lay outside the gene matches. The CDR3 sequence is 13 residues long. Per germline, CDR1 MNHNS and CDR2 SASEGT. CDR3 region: CASRAGTEYGYTF. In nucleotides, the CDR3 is TGTGCCAGCAGAGCCGGGACAGAGTATGGCTACACCTTC.

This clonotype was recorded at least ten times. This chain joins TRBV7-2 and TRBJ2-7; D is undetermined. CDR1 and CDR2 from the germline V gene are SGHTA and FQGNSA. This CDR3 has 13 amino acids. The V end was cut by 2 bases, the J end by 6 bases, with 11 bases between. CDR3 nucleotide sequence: TGTGCCAGCAGCTTACGTTCAGAATCCGAGCAGTACTTC. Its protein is CASSLRSESEQYF. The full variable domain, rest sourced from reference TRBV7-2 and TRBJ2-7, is GAGVSQSPSNKVTEKGKDVELRCDPISGHTALYWYRQSLGQGLEFLIYFQGNSAPDKSGLPSDRFSAERTGGSVSTLTIQRTQQEDSAVYLCASSLRSESEQYFGPGTRLTVT.

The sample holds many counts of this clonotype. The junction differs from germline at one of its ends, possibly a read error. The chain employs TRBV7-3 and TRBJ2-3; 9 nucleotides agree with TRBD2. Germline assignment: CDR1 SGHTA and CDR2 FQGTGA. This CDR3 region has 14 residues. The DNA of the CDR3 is TGTGCCAGCAGCCACGGGACTAGCAAAGATACGCAGTATTTT. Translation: CASSHGTSKDTQYF.

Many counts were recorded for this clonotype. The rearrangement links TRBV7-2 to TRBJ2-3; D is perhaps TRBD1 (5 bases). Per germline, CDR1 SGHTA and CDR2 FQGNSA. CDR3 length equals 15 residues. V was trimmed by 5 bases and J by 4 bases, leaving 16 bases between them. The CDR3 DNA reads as TGTGCCAGCAGCCCCAGGGCAAGCTGGTCAGATACGCAGTATTTT. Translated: CASSPRASWSDTQYF. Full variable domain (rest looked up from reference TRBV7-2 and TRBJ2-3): GAGVSQSPSNKVTEKGKDVELRCDPISGHTALYWYRQSLGQGLEFLIYFQGNSAPDKSGLPSDRFSAERTGGSVSTLTIQRTQQEDSAVYLCASSPRASWSDTQYFGPGTRLTVL.

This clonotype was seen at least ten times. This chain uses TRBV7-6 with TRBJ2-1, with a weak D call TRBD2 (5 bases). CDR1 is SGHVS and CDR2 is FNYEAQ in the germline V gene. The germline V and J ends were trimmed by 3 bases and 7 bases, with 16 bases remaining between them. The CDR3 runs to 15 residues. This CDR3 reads CASSFLPRALNEQFF. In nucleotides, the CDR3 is TGTGCCAGCAGCTTTCTTCCGCGGGCCCTGAATGAGCAGTTCTTC. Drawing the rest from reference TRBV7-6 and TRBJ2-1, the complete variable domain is GAGVSQSPRYKVTKRGQDVALRCDPISGHVSLYWYRQALGQGPEFLTYFNYEAQQDKSGLPNDRFSAERPEGSISTLTIQRTEQRDSAMYRCASSFLPRALNEQFFGPGTRLTVL.

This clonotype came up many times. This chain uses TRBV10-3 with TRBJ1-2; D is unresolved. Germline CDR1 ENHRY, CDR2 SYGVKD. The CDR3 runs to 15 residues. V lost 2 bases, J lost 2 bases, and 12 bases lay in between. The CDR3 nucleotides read TGTGCCATCAGTGAGGTGGACCGGGCCAACTATGGCTACACCTTC. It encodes CAISEVDRANYGYTF.